This paragraph reports one T cell receptor (beta chain). The target of this receptor is not known. The sample holds no much larger clone one base away, and base qualities are not on file. Trimming at the junction amounts to 1 base on V and 1 base on J, and the germline ends lie 7 bases apart. Per the germline V gene, MNHNS is the CDR1 and SASEGT is the CDR2. CDR3 length: 14 amino acids, cysteine to phenylalanine. Solely the CDR3 DNA is kept, with 42 bases framed from the first base. The data were taken from a study of regulatory T cells in long-lasting Graves disease (dated by TCRdb to about 2021). Regarding the research as a whole: Patients with newly diagnosed Graves' disease had been on antithyroid drugs for under 3 months. This study used TCR sequencing and RNA sequencing of peripheral blood to compare persistent Graves' disease patients against newly diagnosed Graves' disease patients. The study was registered as a clinical trial and conducted in China. A total of about 35 samples underwent TCR sequencing, from roughly 13 patients with persistent Graves' disease and some 20 patients with newly diagnosed Graves' disease. Overall results and qualifications from the work: The study examined only peripheral blood because the primary lesion, thyroid tissue, could not be accessed. More public clonotypes were shared among persistent patients (fewer than 3,000) than among newly diagnosed patients (966). Persistent Graves' disease patients showed lower TCR Shannon entropy and fewer highly expanded clones than newly diagnosed patients, suggesting clonal expansion. Sequencing and analysis were limited to the TCR beta chain. Preferential use of TRBV28, TRBJ1-2 and TRBJ2-5 was observed in persistent disease, whereas TRBV20-1 and TRBJ2-1 were favored in newly diagnosed disease. As a limitation, the authors acknowledged that the small sample size may reduce accuracy.

Reading the label with the study, this specimen's time point is: newly diagnosed GD, antithyroid drugs for less than 3 months. For both TCR sequencing and RNA sequencing, RNA was extracted from PBMCs in TRIzol. The diagnosis of Graves' disease was made according to American Thyroid Association guidelines. Patients were recruited from an endocrinology department in Xi'an, China. Each patient gave around 9 milliliters of peripheral blood, collected in an EDTA anticoagulant tube. Ficoll Paque Plus density gradient separation was used to isolate PBMCs, and no further T cell sorting was done. RNA quality was checked with an Agilent 2100 Bioanalyzer and agarose gel, and concentration with a NanoDrop 2000. The library was obtained by multiplex PCR. Data came from an Illumina HiSeq 4000. To build TCR beta libraries, CDR3 regions were amplified by Arm-PCR using iRepertoire HTBI primers. PCR products were gel purified before sequencing. For the original study's pipeline: Across samples, 60 to 80 TRBV and 13 to 15 TRBJ segments were identified and used for gene usage analysis of CDR3 amino acid clonotypes. COPE and FqMerger were used to merge filtered high-quality paired reads into contigs. BLAST was used to align contigs to IMGT TRBV, TRBD and TRBJ reference genes, with CDR3 defined following IMGT. Any clonotype with a frequency above 0.1% was counted as a highly expanded clone. Shannon entropy served as the measure of repertoire diversity, while the Gini coefficient captured V-J evenness. Clonotypes shared by more than one individual were considered public. TCRdb trimmed public reads at Q25 via fastp, called clones via MiXCR and kept in-frame beta chains. Entries that share a CDR3 protein sequence are merged under the most common genes and DNA. V and J calls and clone size were set by TCRdb, not the authors. The sample records some 560,000 distinct CDR3 sequences, 15% to 20% of which are singletons. The ten largest clones represent approximately 25% of the sample.

These data also formed part of another study, on T cells in Graves' hyperthyroidism and ophthalmopathy. As the second publication notes: Graves' hyperthyroidism was defined as stable when no progression to ophthalmopathy occurred over 18 months of follow-up. Hyperthyroidism patients were newly diagnosed, with disease duration under 2 months, and aged 18 to 65 years. Any patient with an uncontrolled infection, another autoimmune disease, pregnancy or lactation was excluded. Diagnoses were established on the basis of clinical symptoms, serum thyroxine and TRAb, thyroid ultrasound, and orbital computed tomography. A first-round RT-PCR of the TCR CDR3 used the HTBI primer set with the Qiagen OneStep RT-PCR kit. Blood samples also contained most of the expanded thyroid clonotypes (frequency above 0.001), which suggests that blood repertoires may reflect thyroid immune responses. In cross-validation, a model built on a 13 V-J signature told ophthalmopathy apart from stable hyperthyroidism with roughly 87% sensitivity and roughly 82% specificity, and in testing the same model reached 80%/75%. In validation, the model predicted progression to ophthalmopathy with around 71% sensitivity and approximately 72% specificity, a median of approximately 6.7 months before onset. A discovery cohort of about a hundred patients, 43 with Graves' ophthalmopathy and 55 to 60 with stable Graves' hyperthyroidism, was used to find distinguishing TCR V-J signatures. Prospective prediction of ophthalmopathy was tested in an independent validation cohort of fewer than 20 hyperthyroidism patients and around 16 patients who later progressed to ophthalmopathy. The 75 to 100 discovery patients were randomly split 7:3 into training and test sets. In addition, the study compared T-cell repertoires in thyroid tissue and in blood from five or six Graves' hyperthyroidism patients. Following sampling, methimazole starting at 30 mg daily was given to hyperthyroidism patients, and high-dose intravenous methylprednisolone was given to ophthalmopathy patients. Libraries were constructed in a second round of multiplex PCR, after which size selection and purification were performed. Sequencing of the libraries was done on an Illumina HiSeq2000 using paired-end 100 bp reads. SOAPnuke was used to process the raw data, removing reads that contained adapters or uncalled bases, had a mean Phred below 15, or lacked an exact match to the constant primer or identifier. High-quality paired reads were merged using COPE v1.2.5, and each unique nucleotide sequence was defined as a clonotype. Clonotypes were aligned to IMGT TRBV, TRBD and TRBJ reference segments using MiTCR v1.1. Only V-J combinations with frequency above 0.0001, covering 99% to 99.2% of repertoires, were analysed. A TCS score was defined as the ratio between F50 (clonal expansion) and ExV (chaos), using BLOSUM62-based TCRdist between CDR3 peptides within each V-J. Welch's t-statistics and random forest reduced roughly 530 V-J features to roughly 13, which were used in a naive Bayes classifier (R e1071). Sample size was not statistically predetermined, and blinding of investigators to group allocation was not performed. According to the paper, TCR Vbeta CDR3 sequencing was carried out on approximately 140 peripheral blood samples, which came from about 45 ophthalmopathy, under 80 hyperthyroidism and some 17 progressor patients.

The receptor was isolated from a middle-aged woman with Graves disease. Donor details come from another sample of the same person, matched by shared clones. The source was peripheral blood mononuclear cells (PBMCs), collected at new diagnosis, from a patient treated with antithyroid drugs. The chain joins TRBV6-1 to TRBJ1-1, with the identity of the D gene unclear. The CDR3 protein: CASSEGQRNTEAFF. The nucleotides read TGTGCCAGCAGTGAAGGCCAGAGGAACACTGAAGCTTTCTTT.